This entry lists 9 T cell receptor beta chains sequenced from one sample in a study of T cells after yellow fever vaccination. TCRdb re-analysed the 5' RACE reads in MiXCR, keeping a single row per CDR3 protein. The sample holds roughly 400,000 distinct CDR3 sequences, around 20% seen once. Sequenced material: PBMCs, taken before the yellow fever booster vaccination. These receptors all come from a man younger than 35 who received the YFV17D yellow fever vaccine.

The genes are TRBV7-9 and TRBJ2-3; D remains unclear. Per germline, CDR1 SEHNR and CDR2 FQNEAQ (reference sequence). Trimming pared 3 bases from V and 6 bases from J, leaving 7 bases between. CDR3 length: 12 amino acids. DNA of the CDR3: TGTGCCAGCAGCTTCGACGGGGATACGCAGTATTTT. Encoded protein: CASSFDGDTQYF.

V gene TRBV11-3 combines with J gene TRBJ2-3, with TRBD1 identical over 7 bases. Germline lookup yields CDR1 SGHNT and CDR2 YENEEA. The trim removed 5 bases at V and 0 bases at J, leaving 2 bases unmatched. CDR3 size: 14 residues. The CDR3 is CASSRGQSTDTQYF. The CDR3 DNA follows: TGTGCCAGCAGCAGGGGACAGAGCACAGATACGCAGTATTTT. The variable domain in full, with the rest retrieved from reference TRBV11-3 and TRBJ2-3, is EAGVVQSPRYKIIEKKQPVAFWCNPISGHNTLYWYLQNLGQGPELLIRYENEEAVDDSQLPKDRFSAERLKGVDSTLKIQPAELGDSAVYLCASSRGQSTDTQYFGPGTRLTVL.

The chain links TRBV5-1 to TRBJ2-5; tentatively, D is TRBD2 (6 bases). Germline-derived CDR1 and CDR2 are SGHRS and YFSETQ. The V end lost 3 bases, the J end lost 2 bases, and 17 bases lay between the germline ends. The length of the CDR3 is 16 residues. This CDR3 reads CASSSSPGLLQETQYF. The CDR3 DNA reads as TGCGCCAGCAGCTCTTCTCCGGGACTTTTACAAGAGACCCAGTACTTC. Full variable domain (remainder filled in from reference TRBV5-1 and TRBJ2-5): KAGVTQTPRYLIKTRGQQVTLSCSPISGHRSVSWYQQTPGQGLQFLFEYFSETQRNKGNFPGRFSGRQFSNSRSEMNVSTLELGDSALYLCASSSSPGLLQETQYFGPGTRLLVL.

This clonotype was detected only a few times. V usage is TRBV4-1 and J usage is TRBJ2-1, with D tentatively TRBD1 or TRBD2 (5 bases each). Trimming took off 1 base at V and 3 bases at J, with 16 bases between the two ends. Germline CDR1 is MGHRA and CDR2 is YSYEKL. CDR3 length: 17 amino acids. The CDR3 loop is CASSQGSGSANYNEQFF. DNA for the CDR3: TGCGCCAGCAGCCAAGGGTCAGGGAGCGCCAACTACAATGAGCAGTTCTTC.

The gene calls are TRBV19 and TRBJ2-1; 7 bases match TRBD1. The CDR3 runs 15 residues. Germline V gene data show CDR1 as LNHDA and CDR2 as SQIVND (reference sequence). V was clipped by 7 bases and J by 4 bases; unmatched bases: 10. The CDR3 loop reads CASTPGTEIYNEQFF. DNA of the CDR3: TGTGCCAGTACCCCCGGGACAGAAATTTACAATGAGCAGTTCTTC. The full variable domain, rest sourced from reference TRBV19 and TRBJ2-1, is DGGITQSPKYLFRKEGQNVTLSCEQNLNHDAMYWYRQDPGQGLRLIYYSQIVNDFQKGDIAEGYSVSREKKESFPLTVTSAQKNPTAFYLCASTPGTEIYNEQFFGPGTRLTVL.

This clonotype appeared a few times. The chain carries TRBV12-3 or TRBV12-4 and TRBJ2-2, with 10 bases matching TRBD1. The CDR3 extends over 15 amino acids. Losses at the gene ends were 7 bases for V and 5 bases for J; bases not matched to a gene: 7. Here the CDR3 reads CASTTGQGGTGELFF. CDR3 sequence (DNA): TGTGCCAGCACGACCGGACAGGGGGGAACCGGGGAGCTGTTTTTT.

This clonotype has just a few counts. The chain combines TRBV5-1 with TRBJ2-3; D gene ambiguous. V was clipped by 4 bases and J by 2 bases, with 8 bases between them. CDR3 length: 13 residues. Germline V gene data show CDR1 as SGHRS and CDR2 as YFSETQ. The CDR3 bases are TGCGCCAGCAGCAGCCGGCCCACAGATACGCAGTATTTT. Its translation: CASSSRPTDTQYF.

The sample holds a few counts of this clonotype. The V gene is TRBV27, the J gene TRBJ2-1, with 13 bases identical to TRBD2. The V and J ends lost 2 bases and 8 bases, in that order; junction bases with no gene match: 3. The CDR3 is 15 residues long. Germline V gives CDR1 MNHEY, CDR2 SMNVEV (reference sequence). CDR3 sequence reads: CASSLTSGGVYEQFF. In DNA, the CDR3 is TGTGCCAGCAGTTTAACTAGCGGGGGGGTTTATGAGCAGTTCTTC.

The chain combines TRBV6-6 with TRBJ1-1, with TRBD1 matching 8 bases. V trimming: 5 bases; J trimming: 5 bases; junction bases outside the gene matches: 7. The CDR3 covers 14 residues. Looked up from germline, CDR1 is MNHNY and CDR2 is SVGAGI (reference sequence). The CDR3 is CASSEQGEVTEAFF. The CDR3 bases are TGTGCCAGCAGTGAACAGGGGGAGGTGACTGAAGCTTTCTTT.